This T cell receptor beta chain was identified during a study of shared clonotypes between healthy human individuals. Germline CDR1 and CDR2: MGHDK and SYGVNS. The CDR3 is 15 residues long. V was pared by 1 base and J by 0 bases, with 6 bases between. Each subset's genomic DNA was shared equally among a number of immunoSEQ plates. Profiled with immunoSEQ multiplex PCR; TCRdb holds only in-frame clones, not every one. The data contain a few million clones, around nine tenths of them singletons. Overall study results and limits: Estimated clonotype richness was generally higher in naive than memory subsets.

A remark on this clone: What it recognizes is unknown.

This sequence was found in a man younger than 30 in good health. Sample: naive CD4+ T cells sorted from blood. Subset described: CD45RA+ positively selected. This chain joins TRBV25-1 and TRBJ1-4; D unresolved. CDR3 loop: CASSELGSTNEKLFF. The CDR3 region has the DNA TGTGCCAGCAGTGAATTGGGTTCAACTAATGAAAAACTGTTTTTT.